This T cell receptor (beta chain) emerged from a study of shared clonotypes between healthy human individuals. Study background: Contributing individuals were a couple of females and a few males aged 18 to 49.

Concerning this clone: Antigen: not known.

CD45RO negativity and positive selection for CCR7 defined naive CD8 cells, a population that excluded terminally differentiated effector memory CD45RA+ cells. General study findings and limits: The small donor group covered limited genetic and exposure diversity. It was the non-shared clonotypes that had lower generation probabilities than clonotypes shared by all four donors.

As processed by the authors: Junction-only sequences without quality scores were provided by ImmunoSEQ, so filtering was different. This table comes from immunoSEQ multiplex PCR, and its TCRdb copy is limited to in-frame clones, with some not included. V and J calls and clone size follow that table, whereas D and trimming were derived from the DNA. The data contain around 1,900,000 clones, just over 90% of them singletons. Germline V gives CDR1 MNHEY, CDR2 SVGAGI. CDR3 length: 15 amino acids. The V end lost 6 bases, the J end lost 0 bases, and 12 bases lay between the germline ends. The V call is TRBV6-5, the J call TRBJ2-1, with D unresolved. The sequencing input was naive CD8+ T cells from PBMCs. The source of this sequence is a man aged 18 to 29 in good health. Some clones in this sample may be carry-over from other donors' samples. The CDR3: CASSPTEPSYNEQFF. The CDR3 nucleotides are TGTGCCAGCAGCCCAACAGAGCCCTCCTACAATGAGCAGTTCTTC.